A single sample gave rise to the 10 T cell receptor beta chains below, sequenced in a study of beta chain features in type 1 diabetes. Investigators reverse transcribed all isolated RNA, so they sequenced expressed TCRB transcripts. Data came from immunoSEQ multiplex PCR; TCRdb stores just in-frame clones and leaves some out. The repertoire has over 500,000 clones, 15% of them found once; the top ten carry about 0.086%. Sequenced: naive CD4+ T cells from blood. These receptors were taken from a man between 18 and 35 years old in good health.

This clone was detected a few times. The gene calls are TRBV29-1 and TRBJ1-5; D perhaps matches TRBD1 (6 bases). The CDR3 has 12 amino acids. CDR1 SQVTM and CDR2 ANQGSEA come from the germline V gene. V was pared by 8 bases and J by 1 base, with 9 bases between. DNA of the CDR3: TGCAGCATCGGACAGAGCAATCAGCCCCAGCATTTT. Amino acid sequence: CSIGQSNQPQHF.

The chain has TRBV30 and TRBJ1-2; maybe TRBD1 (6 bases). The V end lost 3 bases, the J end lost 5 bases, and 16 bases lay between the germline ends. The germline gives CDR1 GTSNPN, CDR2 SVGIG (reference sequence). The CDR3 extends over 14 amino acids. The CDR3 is CAWSTLGARYGYTF. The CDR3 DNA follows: TGTGCCTGGAGCACGTTGGGGGCGAGGTATGGCTACACCTTC.

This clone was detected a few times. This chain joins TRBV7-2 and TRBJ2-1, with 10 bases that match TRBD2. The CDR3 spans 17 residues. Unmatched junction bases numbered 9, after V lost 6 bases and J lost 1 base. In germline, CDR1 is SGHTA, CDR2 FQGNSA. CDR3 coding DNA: TGTGCCAGCAGTTTAATTAGCGGGAGGCGTTCCTACAATGAGCAGTTCTTC. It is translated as CASSLISGRRSYNEQFF.

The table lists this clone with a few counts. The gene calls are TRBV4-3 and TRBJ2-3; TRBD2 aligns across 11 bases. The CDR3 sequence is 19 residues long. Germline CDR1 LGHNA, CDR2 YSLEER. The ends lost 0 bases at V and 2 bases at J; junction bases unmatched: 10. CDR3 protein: CASSQDGASGGRLTDTQYF. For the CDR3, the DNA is TGCGCCAGCAGCCAAGATGGGGCTAGCGGGGGGCGCCTCACAGATACGCAGTATTTT.

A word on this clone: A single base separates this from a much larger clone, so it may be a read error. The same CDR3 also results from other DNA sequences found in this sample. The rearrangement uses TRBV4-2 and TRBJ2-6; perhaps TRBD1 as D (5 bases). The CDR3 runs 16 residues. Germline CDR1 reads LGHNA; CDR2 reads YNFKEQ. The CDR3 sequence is CASSQDDASGANVLTF. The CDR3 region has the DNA TGTGCCAGCAGCCAAGATGACGCCTCTGGGGCCAATGTCCTGACTTTC.

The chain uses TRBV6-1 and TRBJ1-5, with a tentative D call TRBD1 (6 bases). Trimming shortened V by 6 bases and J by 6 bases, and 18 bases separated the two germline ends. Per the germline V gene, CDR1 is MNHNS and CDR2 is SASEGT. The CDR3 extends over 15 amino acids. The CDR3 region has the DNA TGTGCCAGCAGGCTCACAGGGAGGCTAGGTCAGCCCCAGCATTTT. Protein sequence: CASRLTGRLGQPQHF.

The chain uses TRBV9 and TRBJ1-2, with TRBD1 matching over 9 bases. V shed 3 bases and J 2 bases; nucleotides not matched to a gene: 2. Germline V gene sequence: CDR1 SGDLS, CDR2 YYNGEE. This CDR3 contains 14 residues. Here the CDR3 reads CASSAGTGNYGYTF. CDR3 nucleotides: TGTGCCAGCAGCGCGGGGACAGGGAACTATGGCTACACCTTC. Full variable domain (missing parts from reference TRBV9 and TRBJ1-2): DSGVTQTPKHLITATGQRVTLRCSPRSGDLSVYWYQQSLDQGLQFLIQYYNGEERAKGNILERFSAQQFPDLHSELNLSSLELGDSALYFCASSAGTGNYGYTFGSGTRLTVV.

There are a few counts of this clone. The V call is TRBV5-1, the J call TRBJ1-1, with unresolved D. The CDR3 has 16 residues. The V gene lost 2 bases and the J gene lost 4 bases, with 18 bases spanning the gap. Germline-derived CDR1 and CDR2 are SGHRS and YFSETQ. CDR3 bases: TGCGCCAGCAGCTTTGGCTCGAGACAAGGAGGCACTGAAGCTTTCTTT. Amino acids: CASSFGSRQGGTEAFF.

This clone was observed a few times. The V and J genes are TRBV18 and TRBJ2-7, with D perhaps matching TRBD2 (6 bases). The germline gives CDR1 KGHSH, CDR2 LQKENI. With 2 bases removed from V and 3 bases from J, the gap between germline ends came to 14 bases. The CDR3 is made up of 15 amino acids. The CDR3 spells CASSPSGAAGYEQYF. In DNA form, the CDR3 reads TGTGCCAGCTCACCATCCGGCGCAGCGGGCTACGAGCAGTACTTC.

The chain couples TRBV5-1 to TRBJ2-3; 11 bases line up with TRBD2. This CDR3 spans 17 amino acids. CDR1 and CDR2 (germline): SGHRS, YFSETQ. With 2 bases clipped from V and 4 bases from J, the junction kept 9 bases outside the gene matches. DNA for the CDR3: TGCGCCAGCAGCTTATTTGTTAGCGGGGGGGCCTCAGATACGCAGTATTTT. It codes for CASSLFVSGGASDTQYF.